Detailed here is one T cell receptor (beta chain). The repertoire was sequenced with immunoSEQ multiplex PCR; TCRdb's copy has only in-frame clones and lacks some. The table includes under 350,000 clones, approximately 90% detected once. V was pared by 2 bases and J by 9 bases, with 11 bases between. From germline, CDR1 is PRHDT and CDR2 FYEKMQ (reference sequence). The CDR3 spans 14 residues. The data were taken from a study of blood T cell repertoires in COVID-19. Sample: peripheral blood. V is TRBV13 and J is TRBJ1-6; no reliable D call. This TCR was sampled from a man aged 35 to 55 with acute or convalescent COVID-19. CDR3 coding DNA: TGTGCCAGCAGCTTAAGAGGGAACGCTTCACCCCTCCACTTT. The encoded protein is CASSLRGNASPLHF. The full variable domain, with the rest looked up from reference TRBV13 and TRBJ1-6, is AAGVIQSPRHLIKEKRETATLKCYPIPRHDTVYWYQQGPGQDPQFLISFYEKMQSDKGSIPDRFSAQQFSDYHSELNMSSLELGDSALYFCASSLRGNASPLHFGNGTRLTVT.